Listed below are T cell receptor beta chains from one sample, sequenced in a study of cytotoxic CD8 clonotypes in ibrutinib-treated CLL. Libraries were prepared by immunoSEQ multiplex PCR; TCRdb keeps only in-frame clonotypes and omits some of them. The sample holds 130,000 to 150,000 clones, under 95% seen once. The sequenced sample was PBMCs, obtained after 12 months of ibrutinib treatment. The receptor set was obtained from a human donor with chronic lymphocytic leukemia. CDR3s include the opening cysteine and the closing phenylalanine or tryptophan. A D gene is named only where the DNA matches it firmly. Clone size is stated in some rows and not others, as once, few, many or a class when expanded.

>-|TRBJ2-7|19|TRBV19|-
CASSPNGGLIPLGTYEQYF
TGTGCCAGTAGTCCGAACGGGGGACTGATACCCCTCGGAACCTACGAGCAGTACTTC
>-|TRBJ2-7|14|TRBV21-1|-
CASSTRGRAIEQYF
TGTGCCAGCAGCACCCGGGGTAGGGCCATCGAGCAGTACTTC
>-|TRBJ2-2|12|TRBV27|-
CASTHDTGELFF
TGTGCCAGCACGCACGACACCGGGGAGCTGTTTTTT
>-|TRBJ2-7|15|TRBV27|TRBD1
CASRLPGQGVYEQYF
TGTGCCAGCAGACTGCCGGGACAGGGGGTATACGAGCAGTACTTC
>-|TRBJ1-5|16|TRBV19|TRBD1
CASSILLRGDNQPQHF
TGTGCCAGTAGTATCCTTCTCAGGGGGGACAATCAGCCCCAGCATTTT
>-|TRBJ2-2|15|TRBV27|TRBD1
CASVKQGAPTGELFF
TGTGCCAGCGTGAAACAGGGGGCGCCTACCGGGGAGCTGTTTTTT
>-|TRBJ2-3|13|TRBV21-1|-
CASGRENTDTQYF
TGTGCCAGCGGCCGGGAGAACACAGATACGCAGTATTTT
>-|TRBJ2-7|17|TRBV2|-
CASSEASLGRGRYEQYF
TGTGCCAGCAGTGAAGCAAGTTTGGGACGGGGCCGCTACGAGCAGTACTTC
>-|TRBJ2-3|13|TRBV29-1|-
CSVDDFYTDTQYF
TGCAGCGTCGATGACTTTTACACAGATACGCAGTATTTT
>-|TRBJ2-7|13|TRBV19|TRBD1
CASSTGQEYEQYF
TGTGCCAGTAGTACGGGACAGGAGTACGAGCAGTACTTC
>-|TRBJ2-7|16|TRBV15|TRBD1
CATSREGTGGAGEQYF
TGTGCCACCAGCAGAGAAGGGACAGGGGGCGCGGGAGAGCAGTACTTC
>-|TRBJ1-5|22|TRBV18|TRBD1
CASSPLVWRNRGGSYSNQPQHF
TGTGCCAGCTCACCACTGGTTTGGCGAAACAGGGGAGGTAGTTATAGCAATCAGCCCCAGCATTTT
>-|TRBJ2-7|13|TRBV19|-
CASSPGATYEQYF
TGTGCCAGTAGTCCGGGAGCTACCTACGAGCAGTACTTC
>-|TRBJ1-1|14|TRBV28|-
CASRPRTPGTEAFF
TGTGCCAGCCGCCCCCGGACGCCTGGGACTGAAGCTTTCTTT
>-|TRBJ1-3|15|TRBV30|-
CAWSVWGLAGNTIYF
TGTGCCTGGAGTGTTTGGGGATTAGCGGGAAACACCATATATTTT
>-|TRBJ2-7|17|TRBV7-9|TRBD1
CASKRTPPGQESYEQYF
TGTGCCAGCAAGCGGACTCCACCGGGACAGGAGTCCTACGAGCAGTACTTC
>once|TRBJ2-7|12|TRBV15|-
CATGQSTYEQYF
TGTGCCACCGGTCAGTCAACCTACGAGCAGTACTTC
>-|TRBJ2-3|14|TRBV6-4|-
CASSDSGDTDTQYF
TGTGCCAGCAGTGACTCGGGAGACACAGATACGCAGTATTTT
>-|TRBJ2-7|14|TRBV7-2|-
CASSLTLPSYEQYF
TGTGCCAGCAGCTTAACCCTACCCTCCTACGAGCAGTACTTC
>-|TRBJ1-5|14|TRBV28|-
CASSTSPRDQPQHF
TGTGCCAGCAGTACAAGCCCAAGGGATCAGCCCCAGCATTTT
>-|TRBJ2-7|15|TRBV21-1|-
CASSLQQGNYYEQYF
TGTGCCAGCAGCTTGCAACAGGGGAACTACTACGAGCAGTACTTC
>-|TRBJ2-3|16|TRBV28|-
CASSSLSGSSTDTQYF
TGTGCCAGCAGTTCCCTTAGCGGTTCTAGCACAGATACGCAGTATTTT
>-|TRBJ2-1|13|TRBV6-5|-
CASKGLLANEQFF
TGTGCCAGCAAAGGACTGCTCGCCAATGAGCAGTTCTTC
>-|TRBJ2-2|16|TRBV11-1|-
CASSPNGGRKSGELFF
TGTGCCAGCAGCCCTAACGGGGGGCGAAAGTCCGGGGAGCTGTTTTTT
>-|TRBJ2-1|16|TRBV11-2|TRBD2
CASSLDGASGYNEQFF
TGTGCCAGCAGCTTAGATGGGGCTAGCGGTTACAATGAGCAGTTCTTC
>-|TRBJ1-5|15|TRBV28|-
CASSLVTVTDQPQHF
TGTGCCAGCAGTTTAGTAACAGTGACGGATCAGCCCCAGCATTTT
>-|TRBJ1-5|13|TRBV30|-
CAWSPRPNQPQHF
TGTGCCTGGAGCCCTCGACCAAATCAGCCCCAGCATTTT
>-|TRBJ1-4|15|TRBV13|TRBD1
CASSTRTGSGEKLFF
TGTGCCAGCAGCACCCGGACAGGGTCGGGTGAAAAACTGTTTTTT
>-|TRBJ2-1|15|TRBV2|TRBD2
CASIPYGRAIDEQFF
TGTGCCAGCATCCCTTACGGGAGGGCCATCGATGAGCAGTTCTTC
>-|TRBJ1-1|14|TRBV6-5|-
CASSLGGIFTEAFF
TGTGCCAGCAGTTTGGGGGGCATCTTCACTGAAGCTTTCTTT
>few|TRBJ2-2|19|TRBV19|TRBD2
CASSNRGLGLAGNTGELFF
TGTGCCAGTAGTAATCGAGGCCTAGGGCTAGCGGGGAACACCGGGGAGCTGTTTTTT
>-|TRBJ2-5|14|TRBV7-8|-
CASSLGTAQETQYF
TGTGCCAGCAGCTTAGGGACAGCCCAAGAGACCCAGTACTTC
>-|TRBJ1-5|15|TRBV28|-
CASSSIRAGNQPQHF
TGTGCCAGCAGTTCGATTCGGGCGGGGAATCAGCCCCAGCATTTT
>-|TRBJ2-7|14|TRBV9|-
CASSPGTSTGEQYF
TGTGCCAGCAGCCCAGGGACTTCGACGGGGGAGCAGTACTTC
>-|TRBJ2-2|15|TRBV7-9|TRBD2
CASSSSSGTTGELFF
TGTGCCAGCAGCTCATCTAGCGGGACCACCGGGGAGCTGTTTTTT
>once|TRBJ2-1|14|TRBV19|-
CASSIDFGYNEQFF
TGTGCCAGTAGTATAGATTTTGGGTACAATGAGCAGTTCTTC
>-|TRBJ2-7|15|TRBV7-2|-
CASSSSRDSPLEQYF
TGTGCCAGCAGCTCGAGTAGGGACTCTCCTCTCGAGCAGTACTTC
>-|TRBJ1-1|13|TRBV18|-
CASSPGLNTEAFF
TGTGCCAGCTCACCTGGACTGAACACTGAAGCTTTCTTT